The 3 T cell receptor beta chains reported below all come from one sample, sequenced in a study of shared clonotypes between healthy human individuals. The data were produced by immunoSEQ multiplex PCR, yet TCRdb's version contains in-frame clones alone and is incomplete. This repertoire shows 2 million to 2.5 million clones, 80% to 95% found once; its top ten account for 0.3% to 0.4%. Sequencing was performed on naive CD4+ T cells from PBMCs. This sample's subset: CD45RA+ positively selected. Every receptor here comes from a man younger than 35 in good health. Some clones in this sample may be carry-over from other donors' samples.

J is TRBJ1-1 and V is TRBV2; D uncertain. The V end lost 6 bases, the J end lost 11 bases, and 19 bases lay between the germline ends. The germline V gene has CDR1 SNHLY and CDR2 FYNNEI. CDR3 size: 13 residues. The CDR3 DNA is TGTGCCAGCAGCCCCCGGGAGCTCCACTCGGCTTTCTTT. Encoded protein: CASSPRELHSAFF.

The sample holds one count of this clone. The rearrangement joins TRBV5-6 to TRBJ2-5, with D unresolved. The ends were cut back, 6 bases at V and 1 base at J, with 10 bases in the middle. Germline-derived CDR1 and CDR2 are SGHDT and YYEEEE. The CDR3 contains 13 residues. The CDR3: CASTYASQETQYF. Written as DNA, the CDR3 is TGTGCCAGCACCTACGCCAGCCAAGAGACCCAGTACTTC.

The chain uses TRBV6-6 and TRBJ1-1; D not resolved. V shed 6 bases and J shed 4 bases, with 12 bases lying between them. The germline gives CDR1 MNHNY, CDR2 SVGAGI (reference sequence). The CDR3 is 13 residues long. The CDR3 nucleotides are TGTGCCAGCAGCACCGGAGGGTCCACTGAAGCTTTCTTT. This translates into CASSTGGSTEAFF.